What follows are 5 T cell receptor beta chains derived from one specimen sequenced in a study of blood T cell repertoires in COVID-19. Sequencing used immunoSEQ multiplex PCR; TCRdb keeps in-frame clones, though not all of them. The repertoire holds about 210,000 clones, with 75% to 90% as singletons. The sample comprised PBMCs or T cells enriched from blood (not recorded which). These receptors came from a man younger than 45 who had recovered from COVID-19.

Points on this clone: Other DNA sequences in the same sample also yield this CDR3. The chain joins TRBV7-2 to TRBJ1-1; weak D call: TRBD1 (6 bases). The V end lost 5 bases, the J end lost 1 base, and 8 bases lay between the germline ends. The CDR3 has 13 amino acids. CDR1 is SGHTA, CDR2 FQGNSA, per germline. CDR3 DNA sequence: TGTGCCAGCAGCCTACAGGGGAACACTGAAGCTTTCTTT. Its protein product is CASSLQGNTEAFF.

The J gene is TRBJ2-2, the V gene TRBV5-4, with 9 bases identical to TRBD2. V lost 5 bases and J lost 0; bases outside the gene matches: 8. The CDR3 extends over 17 amino acids. Germline loops: CDR1 SGHNT, CDR2 YYREEE (reference sequence). CDR3 nucleotide sequence: TGTGCCAGCAGTACGAGACTAGCGGAAACGAACACCGGGGAGCTGTTTTTT. Amino acid sequence: CASSTRLAETNTGELFF.

The rearrangement links TRBV6-5 to TRBJ1-1; 12 positions agree with TRBD1. The CDR3 loop spans 15 amino acids. Germline V lookup: CDR1 MNHEY, CDR2 SVGAGI. V lost 6 bases to trimming and J lost 3 bases; unmatched junction nucleotides: 5. CDR3 loop: CASRGTGGWDTEAFF. The CDR3 DNA reads TGTGCCAGCAGGGGGACAGGGGGCTGGGACACTGAAGCTTTCTTT.

V and J are TRBV4-1 and TRBJ1-5; 8 bases line up with TRBD1. There are 17 residues in the CDR3. Germline values: CDR1 MGHRA, CDR2 YSYEKL. J gave up 0 bases and V 0 bases, and 4 bases lay outside the gene matches. This chain's CDR3 is CASSQDSTGGSNQPQHF. CDR3 DNA: TGCGCCAGCAGCCAAGATTCCACAGGGGGTAGCAATCAGCCCCAGCATTTT.

The rearrangement links TRBV18 to TRBJ1-5, with TRBD1 matching over 7 bases. The J segment lost 5 bases and the V segment lost 4 bases, leaving 2 bases of the junction unmatched. This CDR3 has 13 amino acids. Germline CDR1 KGHSH, CDR2 LQKENI. CDR3 in DNA: TGTGCCAGCTCACGTACAGGGGATCAGCCCCAGCATTTT. Its protein is CASSRTGDQPQHF.